This TCR beta chain was observed in a study of long-term antiretroviral therapy in people with HIV. The study's findings and limits: Transplant donor controls retained higher diversity, though diversity increased after ART. Repertoires from HIV showed CDR3 length ranges narrower than those of controls.

Germline assignment: CDR1 WSHSY and CDR2 SAAADI. This CDR3 is 17 amino acids long. Trimming took 4 bases from V and 4 from J, leaving 22 bases between them. About this clone itself: Its antigen is undetermined.

The assay, immunoSEQ v3.0, was run at survey level. Some clones are missing from TCRdb's copy, which holds only in-frame ones; the method was immunoSEQ multiplex PCR. This sample has 27,000 or so clones; roughly 84% occur once, and the top ten carry roughly 9%. The sequence derives from a man aged 40-50 years with HIV. The sequencing used unsorted PBMCs, collected 4.8 to 5 years after starting antiretroviral therapy. The V call is TRBV10-2, the J call TRBJ2-5, with D perhaps being TRBD1 or TRBD2 (5 bases each). Here the CDR3 DNA reads TGCGCCAGCAGTGCCCTGCCCGGGACCAGGGATGGAGAGACCCAGTACTTC. Translated, it gives CASSALPGTRDGETQYF.